This is a list of T cell receptor beta chains from one sample in a study of shared clonotypes between healthy human individuals. Profiling relied on immunoSEQ multiplex PCR, and the TCRdb table lists in-frame clones only, not all of them. The data hold approximately 2.1 million clones, with 85% to 95% observed a single time. Sequencing was done on a sample of naive CD4+ T cells from PBMCs. The receptors shown here come from a young man in good health. Some clones in this sample may be carry-over from other donors' samples. The CDR3 runs from the conserved cysteine through the conserved F or W.

j_gene,v_gene,CDR3aa
TRBJ1-2,TRBV7-2,CASSPPGGYGYTF
TRBJ2-3,TRBV28,CASSYGHAGDTQYF
TRBJ1-2,TRBV5-1,CASSAGQGALGYTF
TRBJ2-7,TRBV27,CASSPFPPGRTGELGEQYF
TRBJ1-4,TRBV4-1,CASSQTRELFF
TRBJ2-7,TRBV5-1,CASSHGTSRTLSYEQYF
TRBJ1-5,TRBV27,CASRAGTGGVEPQHF
TRBJ2-3,TRBV18,CASSPKAGSNTDTQYF
TRBJ2-5,TRBV5-1,CASSLGASGRGLETQYF
TRBJ1-2,TRBV7-2,CASSLVRTAALNYGYTF
TRBJ2-2,TRBV4-1,CASSPASGPNTGELFF
TRBJ1-5,TRBV2,CASSGAEVSNQPQHF
TRBJ2-7,TRBV14,CASSGTVSYEQYF
TRBJ1-2,TRBV5-4,CASGEAGGDLVGGYTF
TRBJ1-1,TRBV6-1,CASSERQGANTEAFF
TRBJ2-5,TRBV29-1,CSVRTSGETQYF
TRBJ1-3,TRBV7-8,CASSAGQGLRSGNTIYF
TRBJ2-1,TRBV7-9,CASSLAFWQGAYNEQFF
TRBJ1-2,TRBV28,CASSLILRRDGYTF
TRBJ2-5,TRBV6-1,CASSDRRVLETQYF
TRBJ2-1,TRBV6-5,CASSYRQPTKDEQFF
TRBJ2-5,TRBV7-8,CASSPRGPRGETQYF
TRBJ2-1,TRBV7-9,CASSFTSGRNEQFF
TRBJ1-1,TRBV28,CASRKQNDREEAFF
TRBJ2-5,TRBV5-4,CASSLGLGAQETQYF
TRBJ2-3,TRBV5-1,CASSLDGSGTDTQYF
TRBJ1-5,TRBV5-5,CASSLLQGNQPQHF
TRBJ2-1,TRBV11-2,CASTQAGNEQFF
TRBJ2-1,TRBV4-1,CASSPGRARSSYNEQFF
TRBJ1-2,TRBV11-2,CASRTTRPDFFGYGYTF
TRBJ1-4,TRBV30,CAWSTLGQGFTNEKLFF